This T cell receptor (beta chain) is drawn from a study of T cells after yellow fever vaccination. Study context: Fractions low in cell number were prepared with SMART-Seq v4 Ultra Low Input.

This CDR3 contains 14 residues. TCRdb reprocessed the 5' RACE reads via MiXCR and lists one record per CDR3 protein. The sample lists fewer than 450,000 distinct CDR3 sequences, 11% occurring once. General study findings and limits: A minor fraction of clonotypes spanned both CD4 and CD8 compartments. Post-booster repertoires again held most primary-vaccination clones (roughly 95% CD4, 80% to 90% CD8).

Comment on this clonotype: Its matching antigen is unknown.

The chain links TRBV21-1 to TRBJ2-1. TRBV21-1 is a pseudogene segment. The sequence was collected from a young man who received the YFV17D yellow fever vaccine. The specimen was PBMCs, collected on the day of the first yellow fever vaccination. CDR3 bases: TGTGCCAGCAGCAAGGGGAAAAGTCACAATGAGCAGTTCTTC. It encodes CASSKGKSHNEQFF.